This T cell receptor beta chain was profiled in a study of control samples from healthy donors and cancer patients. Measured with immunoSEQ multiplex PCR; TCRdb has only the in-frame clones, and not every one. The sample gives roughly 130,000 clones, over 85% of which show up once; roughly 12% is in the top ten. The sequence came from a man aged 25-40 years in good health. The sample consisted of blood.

In DNA, the CDR3 is TGTGCCAGCAGTCGACAGGGTCTTACTGAAGCTTTCTTT. Amino acids: CASSRQGLTEAFF. This chain joins TRBV6-5 and TRBJ1-1; the match to TRBD1 covers 7 bases. Germline CDR1 reads MNHEY; CDR2 reads SVGAGI. The J segment lost 5 bases and the V segment lost 5 bases, leaving 5 bases of the junction unmatched. This CDR3 has 13 amino acids.